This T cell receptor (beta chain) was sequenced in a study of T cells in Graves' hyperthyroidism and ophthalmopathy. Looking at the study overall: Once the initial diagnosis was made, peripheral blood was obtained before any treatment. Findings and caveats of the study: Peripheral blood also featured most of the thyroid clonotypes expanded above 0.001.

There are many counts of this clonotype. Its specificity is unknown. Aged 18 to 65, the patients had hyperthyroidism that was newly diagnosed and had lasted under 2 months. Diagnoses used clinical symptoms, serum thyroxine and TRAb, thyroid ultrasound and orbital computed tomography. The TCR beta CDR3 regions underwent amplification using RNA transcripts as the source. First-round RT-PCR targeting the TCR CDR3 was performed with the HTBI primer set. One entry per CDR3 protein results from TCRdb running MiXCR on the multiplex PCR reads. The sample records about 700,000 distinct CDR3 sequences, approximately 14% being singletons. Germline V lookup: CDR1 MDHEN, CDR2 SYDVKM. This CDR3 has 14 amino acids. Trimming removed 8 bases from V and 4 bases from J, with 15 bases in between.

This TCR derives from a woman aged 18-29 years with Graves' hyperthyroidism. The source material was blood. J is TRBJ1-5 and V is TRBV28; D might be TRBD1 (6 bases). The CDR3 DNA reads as TGTGCCAGCTCTTGGAGACAGGTAAATCAGCCCCAGCATTTT. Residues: CASSWRQVNQPQHF.